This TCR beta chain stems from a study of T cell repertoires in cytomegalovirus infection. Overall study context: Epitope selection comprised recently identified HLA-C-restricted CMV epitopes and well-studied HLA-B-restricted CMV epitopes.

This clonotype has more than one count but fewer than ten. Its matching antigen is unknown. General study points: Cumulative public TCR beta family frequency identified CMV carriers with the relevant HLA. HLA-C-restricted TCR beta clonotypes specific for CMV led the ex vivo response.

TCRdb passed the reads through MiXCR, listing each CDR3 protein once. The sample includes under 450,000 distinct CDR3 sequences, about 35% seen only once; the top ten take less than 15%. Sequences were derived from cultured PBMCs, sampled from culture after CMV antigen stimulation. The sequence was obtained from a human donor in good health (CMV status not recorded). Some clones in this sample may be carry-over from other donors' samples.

The CDR3 protein is CSAPRTSGVYNEQFF. CDR3 bases: TGCAGTGCTCCCCGGACTAGCGGGGTCTACAATGAGCAGTTCTTC. The gene calls are TRBV20-1 and TRBJ2-1; 12 bases are a match to TRBD2. CDR1 DFQATT and CDR2 SNEGSKA come from the germline V gene (reference sequence). The CDR3 is 15 amino acids. The ends lost 5 bases at V and 3 bases at J; junction bases unmatched: 5.